This TCR beta chain was identified in a study of blood T cell repertoires in COVID-19. In the study overall: The study drew acute and convalescent COVID-19 samples from the United States, Italy and Spain. The cDNA or gDNA used as material had been derived from T cells, B-cell-depleted T cells, or PBMCs.

Germline CDR1 is MDHEN and CDR2 is SYDVKM. J was trimmed by 2 bases and V by 5 bases; bases with no gene match: 6. CDR3 length: 15 amino acids. In the original analysis: Estimation of nucleated cell counts was performed using reference gene primer amplification. Sequencing used immunoSEQ multiplex PCR; TCRdb keeps in-frame clones, though not all of them. The V and J calls and clone size come from that table; D and trimming were worked out from the DNA. The sample contains some 67,000 clones, approximately 88% of which appear only once. The sequence derives from a woman of 80 years or more with acute or convalescent COVID-19. Sequenced input: peripheral blood. The chain is built from TRBV28 and TRBJ1-2; 9 bases agree with TRBD1. The CDR3 loop reads CASSRRDRVNYGYTF. DNA for the CDR3: TGTGCCAGCAGTCGCCGGGACAGGGTGAACTATGGCTACACCTTC.